Listed here is a single T cell receptor beta chain. Its target is not known. Each PCR replicate from the sorted subsets contained roughly 210 ng DNA, which is tens of thousands of T cell genomes. Libraries were prepared by immunoSEQ multiplex PCR; TCRdb keeps only in-frame clonotypes and omits some of them. The data show roughly 1,500,000 clones, 95% to 99% seen once. This record comes from a study of shared clonotypes between healthy human individuals. This CDR3 has 15 amino acids. The V end was cut by 5 bases, the J end by 3 bases, with 17 bases between. Looked up from germline, CDR1 is LNHDA and CDR2 is SQIVND (reference sequence). Overall study results and limits: A few donors had around 5.2% of their naive CD4 clonotypes in common. Lower generation probabilities were found for non-shared clonotypes than for those shared by all four donors. Although depth was large, rarefaction showed that sequencing of the sorted subsets was incomplete.

This sequence was found in a young man in good health. This chain links TRBV19 with TRBJ2-7; the D gene is possibly TRBD1 (6 bases). The sequenced sample consisted of naive CD4+ T cells sorted from blood. Described subset: CD45RA+ positively selected. For the CDR3, the DNA is TGTGCCAGTAGTCTTAGAACAGGGATCGACTACGAGCAGTACTTC. It yields the protein CASSLRTGIDYEQYF. Looking up the rest from reference TRBV19 and TRBJ2-7 gives the full variable domain: DGGITQSPKYLFRKEGQNVTLSCEQNLNHDAMYWYRQDPGQGLRLIYYSQIVNDFQKGDIAEGYSVSREKKESFPLTVTSAQKNPTAFYLCASSLRTGIDYEQYFGPGTRLTVT.